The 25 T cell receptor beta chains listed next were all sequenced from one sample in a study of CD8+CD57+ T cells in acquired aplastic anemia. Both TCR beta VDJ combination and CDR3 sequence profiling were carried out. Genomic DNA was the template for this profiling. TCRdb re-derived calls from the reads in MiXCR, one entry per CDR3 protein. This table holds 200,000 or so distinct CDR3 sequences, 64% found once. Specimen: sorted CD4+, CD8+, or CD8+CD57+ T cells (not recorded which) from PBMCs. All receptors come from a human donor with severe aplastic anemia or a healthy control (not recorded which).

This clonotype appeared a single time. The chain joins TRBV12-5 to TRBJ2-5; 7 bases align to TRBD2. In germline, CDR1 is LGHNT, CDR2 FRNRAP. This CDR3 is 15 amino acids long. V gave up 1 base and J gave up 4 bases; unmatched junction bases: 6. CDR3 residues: CASGLAGGTGETQYF. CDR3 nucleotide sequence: TGTGCTAGTGGTTTGGCGGGGGGAACGGGAGAGACCCAGTACTTC.

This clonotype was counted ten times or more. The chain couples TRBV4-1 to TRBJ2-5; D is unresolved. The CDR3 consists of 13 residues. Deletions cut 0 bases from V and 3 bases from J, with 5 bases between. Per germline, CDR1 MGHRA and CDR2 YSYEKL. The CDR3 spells CASSQDPEETQYF. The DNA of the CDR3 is TGCGCCAGCAGCCAAGATCCAGAAGAGACCCAGTACTTC.

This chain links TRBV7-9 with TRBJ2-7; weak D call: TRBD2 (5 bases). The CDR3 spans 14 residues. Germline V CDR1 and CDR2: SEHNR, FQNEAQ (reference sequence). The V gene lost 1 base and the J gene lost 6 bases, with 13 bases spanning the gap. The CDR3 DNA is TGTGCCAGCAGCTTAGGGCTAGCCCGCGGCGAGCAGTACTTC. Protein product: CASSLGLARGEQYF.

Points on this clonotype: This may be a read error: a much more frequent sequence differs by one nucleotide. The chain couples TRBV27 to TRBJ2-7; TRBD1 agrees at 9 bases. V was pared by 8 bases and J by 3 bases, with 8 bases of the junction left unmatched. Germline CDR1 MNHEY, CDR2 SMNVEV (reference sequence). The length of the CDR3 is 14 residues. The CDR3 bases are TGTGCCAGCTCCAGGACAGGGGTTGGCTACGAGCAGTACTTC. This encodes CASSRTGVGYEQYF.

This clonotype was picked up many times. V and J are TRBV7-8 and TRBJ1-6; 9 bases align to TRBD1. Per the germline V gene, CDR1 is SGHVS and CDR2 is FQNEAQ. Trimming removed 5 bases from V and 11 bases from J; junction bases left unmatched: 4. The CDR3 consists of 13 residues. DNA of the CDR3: TGTGCCAGCAGCACGGGACAGGGACCACCCCTCCACTTT. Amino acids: CASSTGQGPPLHF.

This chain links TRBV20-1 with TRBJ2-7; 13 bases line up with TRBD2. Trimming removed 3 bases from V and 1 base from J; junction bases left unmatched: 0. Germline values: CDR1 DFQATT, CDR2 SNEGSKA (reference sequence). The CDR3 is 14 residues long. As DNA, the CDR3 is TGCAGTGCTAGGACTAGCGGGGGGTCCTACGAGCAGTACTTC. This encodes CSARTSGGSYEQYF.

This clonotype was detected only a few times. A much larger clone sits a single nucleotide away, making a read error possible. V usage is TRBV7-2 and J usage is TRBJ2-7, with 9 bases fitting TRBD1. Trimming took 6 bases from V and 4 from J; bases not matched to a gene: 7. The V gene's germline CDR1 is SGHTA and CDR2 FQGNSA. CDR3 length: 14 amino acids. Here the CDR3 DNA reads TGTGCCAGCAGTGCCGGGACAGGGCTTTACGAGCAGTACTTC. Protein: CASSAGTGLYEQYF.

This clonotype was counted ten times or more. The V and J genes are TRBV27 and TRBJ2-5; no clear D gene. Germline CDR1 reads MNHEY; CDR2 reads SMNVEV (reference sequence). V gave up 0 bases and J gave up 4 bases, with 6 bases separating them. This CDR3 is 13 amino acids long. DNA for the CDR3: TGTGCCAGCAGTTTATCGGACGCAGAGACCCAGTACTTC. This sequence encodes CASSLSDAETQYF.

CDR3 region: CASSPTTTSYNEQFF. The CDR3 DNA follows: TGTGCCAGCAGCCCTACGACGACCTCCTACAATGAGCAGTTCTTC. V and J are TRBV9 and TRBJ2-1; no clear D. Germline values: CDR1 SGDLS, CDR2 YYNGEE. CDR3 size: 15 residues. The V end lost 4 bases, the J end lost 0 bases, and 11 bases lay between the germline ends.

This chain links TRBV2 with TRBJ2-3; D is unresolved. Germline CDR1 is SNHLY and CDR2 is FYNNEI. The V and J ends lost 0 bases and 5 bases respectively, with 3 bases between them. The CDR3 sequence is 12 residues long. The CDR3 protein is CASSEAGDTQYF. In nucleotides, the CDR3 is TGTGCCAGCAGTGAAGCAGGAGATACGCAGTATTTT.

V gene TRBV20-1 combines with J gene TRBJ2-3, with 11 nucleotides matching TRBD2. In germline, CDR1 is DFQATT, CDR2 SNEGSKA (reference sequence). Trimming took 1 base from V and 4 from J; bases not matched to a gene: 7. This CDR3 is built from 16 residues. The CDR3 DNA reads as TGCAGTGCTAGAGGGCGACTAGCGGGGTTGTCAGATACGCAGTATTTT. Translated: CSARGRLAGLSDTQYF.

The CDR3 loop reads CASSLRGTSGEQYF. DNA for the CDR3: TGCGCCAGCAGCTTGAGGGGGACTAGCGGCGAGCAGTACTTC. The V gene is TRBV5-1, the J gene TRBJ2-7, with 11 nucleotides matching TRBD2. The CDR3 extends over 14 amino acids. The germline gives CDR1 SGHRS, CDR2 YFSETQ. Unmatched junction bases numbered 3, after V lost 1 base and J lost 6 bases.

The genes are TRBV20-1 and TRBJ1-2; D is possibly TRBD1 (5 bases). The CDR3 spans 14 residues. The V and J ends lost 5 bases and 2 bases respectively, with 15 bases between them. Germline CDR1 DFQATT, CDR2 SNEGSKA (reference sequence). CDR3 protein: CSAAQELVNYGYTF. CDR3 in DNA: TGCAGTGCTGCACAGGAATTGGTAAACTATGGCTACACCTTC.

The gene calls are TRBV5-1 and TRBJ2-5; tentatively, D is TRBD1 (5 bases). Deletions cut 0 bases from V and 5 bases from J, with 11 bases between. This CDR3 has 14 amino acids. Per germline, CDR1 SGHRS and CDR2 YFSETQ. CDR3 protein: CASSLDRTGETQYF. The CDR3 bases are TGCGCCAGCAGCTTGGACAGGACCGGGGAGACCCAGTACTTC.

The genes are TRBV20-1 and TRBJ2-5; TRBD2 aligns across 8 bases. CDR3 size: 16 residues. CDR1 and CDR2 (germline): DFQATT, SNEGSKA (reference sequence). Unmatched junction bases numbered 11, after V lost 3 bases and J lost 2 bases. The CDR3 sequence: CSARSRGGLGQETQYF. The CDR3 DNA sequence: TGCAGTGCTAGGAGTCGGGGGGGCCTGGGGCAAGAGACCCAGTACTTC.

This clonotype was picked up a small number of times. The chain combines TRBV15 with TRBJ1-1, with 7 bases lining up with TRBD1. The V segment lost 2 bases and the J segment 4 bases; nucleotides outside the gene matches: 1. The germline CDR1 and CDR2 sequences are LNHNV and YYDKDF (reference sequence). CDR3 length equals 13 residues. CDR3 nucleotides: TGTGCCACCAGCAGAAGACAGGGCACTGAAGCTTTCTTT. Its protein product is CATSRRQGTEAFF.

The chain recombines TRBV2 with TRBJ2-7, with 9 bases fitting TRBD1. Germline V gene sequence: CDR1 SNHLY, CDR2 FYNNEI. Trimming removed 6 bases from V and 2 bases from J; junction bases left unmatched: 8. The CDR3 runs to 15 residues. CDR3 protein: CASSGDRAVTYEQYF. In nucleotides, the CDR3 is TGTGCCAGCAGCGGGGACAGGGCAGTGACCTACGAGCAGTACTTC.

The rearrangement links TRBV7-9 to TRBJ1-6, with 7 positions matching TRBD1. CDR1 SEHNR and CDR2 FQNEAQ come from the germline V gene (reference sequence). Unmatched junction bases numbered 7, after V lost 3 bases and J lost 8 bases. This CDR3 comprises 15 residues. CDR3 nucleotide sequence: TGTGCCAGCAGCTTCGGACAGGACCGCGATTCACCCCTCCACTTT. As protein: CASSFGQDRDSPLHF. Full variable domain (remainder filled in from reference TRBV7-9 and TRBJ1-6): DTGVSQNPRHKITKRGQNVTFRCDPISEHNRLYWYRQTLGQGPEFLTYFQNEAQLEKSRLLSDRFSAERPKGSFSTLEIQRTEQGDSAMYLCASSFGQDRDSPLHFGNGTRLTVT.

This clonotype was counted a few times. CDR3 sequence reads: CASSLWGKSNQPQHF. CDR3 DNA sequence: TGTGCCAGCAGTTTATGGGGAAAGAGCAATCAGCCCCAGCATTTT. The V and J genes are TRBV27 and TRBJ1-5; no firm D call. Germline V gene lookup returns CDR1 MNHEY and CDR2 SMNVEV (reference sequence). The CDR3 has 15 amino acids. With 1 base removed from V and 1 base from J, the gap between germline ends came to 8 bases.

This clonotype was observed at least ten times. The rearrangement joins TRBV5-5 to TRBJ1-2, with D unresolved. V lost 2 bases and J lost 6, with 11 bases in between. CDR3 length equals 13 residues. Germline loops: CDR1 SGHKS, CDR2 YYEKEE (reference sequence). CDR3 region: CASSFTNSDGYTF. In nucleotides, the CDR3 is TGTGCCAGCAGCTTTACAAACAGCGATGGCTACACCTTC.

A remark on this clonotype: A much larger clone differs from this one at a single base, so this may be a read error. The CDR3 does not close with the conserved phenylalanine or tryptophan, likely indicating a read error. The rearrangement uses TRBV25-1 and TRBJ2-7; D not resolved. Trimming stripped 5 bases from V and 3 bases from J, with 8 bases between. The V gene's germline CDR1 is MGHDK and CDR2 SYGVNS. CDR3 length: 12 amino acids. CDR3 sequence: CASSYGRYEQYL. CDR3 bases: TGTGCCAGCAGTTACGGCCGCTACGAGCAGTACCTC.

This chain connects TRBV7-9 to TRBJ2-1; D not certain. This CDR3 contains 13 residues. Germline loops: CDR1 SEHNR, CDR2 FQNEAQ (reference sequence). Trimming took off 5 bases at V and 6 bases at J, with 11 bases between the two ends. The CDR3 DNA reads TGTGCCAGCAGCCGACTCACCGCCAATGAGCAGTTCTTC. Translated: CASSRLTANEQFF.

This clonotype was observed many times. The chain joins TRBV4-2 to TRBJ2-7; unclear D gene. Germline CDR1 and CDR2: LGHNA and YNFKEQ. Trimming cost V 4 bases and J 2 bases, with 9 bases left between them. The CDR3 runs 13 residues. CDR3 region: CASSPGSTYEQYF. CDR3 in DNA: TGTGCCAGCAGCCCCGGCAGCACCTACGAGCAGTACTTC.

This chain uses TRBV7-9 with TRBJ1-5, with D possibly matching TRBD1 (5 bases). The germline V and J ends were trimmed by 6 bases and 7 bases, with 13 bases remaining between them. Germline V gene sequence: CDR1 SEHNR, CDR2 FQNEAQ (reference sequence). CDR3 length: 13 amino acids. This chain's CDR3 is CASSRGGDQPQHF. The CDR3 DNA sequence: TGTGCCAGCAGTCGGGGGGGAGACCAGCCCCAGCATTTT.

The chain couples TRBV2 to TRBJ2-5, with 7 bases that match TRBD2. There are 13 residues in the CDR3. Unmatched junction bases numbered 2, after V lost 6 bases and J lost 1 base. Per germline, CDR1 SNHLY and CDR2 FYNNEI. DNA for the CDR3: TGTGCCAGCAGCGGGGGGACCCAAGAGACCCAGTACTTC. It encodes CASSGGTQETQYF. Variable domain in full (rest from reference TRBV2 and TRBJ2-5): EPEVTQTPSHQVTQMGQEVILRCVPISNHLYFYWYRQILGQKVEFLVSFYNNEISEKSEIFDDQFSVERPDGSNFTLKIRSTKLEDSAMYFCASSGGTQETQYFGPGTRLLVL.